The 32 T cell receptor beta chains in this list originate from one sample, sequenced in a study of molecular identifiers for immune sequencing clone quantification. TCRdb called the PCR reads again in MiXCR, with one record for every CDR3 protein. This table holds roughly 24,000 distinct CDR3 sequences, about 15% found once. The material sequenced was naive CD8+ T cells from blood, with Jurkat cell RNA spiked in. As for subset: FACS-sorted CD8+CD4-CCR7+CD45RA+ naive T cells. Source of these receptors: a human donor in good health. Some libraries in this study had Jurkat cell RNA spiked in.

At least ten counts were recorded for this clonotype. The chain combines TRBV12-3 or TRBV12-4 with TRBJ1-4; TRBD1 matches at 7 bases. The ends lost 6 bases at V and 5 bases at J; junction bases unmatched: 18. This CDR3 is built from 18 residues. CDR3 DNA sequence: TGTGCCAGCAGCCGGAGGGGGCCAGACCCCTTGGGCAATGAAAAACTGTTTTTT. Translated: CASSRRGPDPLGNEKLFF.

This clonotype was detected a few times. The gene calls are TRBV20-1 and TRBJ1-1; maybe TRBD1 (5 bases). Trimming removed 3 bases at V and 1 base at J, with 6 bases between. Germline CDR1 and CDR2: DFQATT and SNEGSKA (reference sequence). The CDR3 loop spans 12 amino acids. The CDR3 DNA sequence: TGCAGTGCTAGGGGGGAGAACACTGAAGCTTTCTTT. It encodes CSARGENTEAFF.

This clonotype has at least ten counts. This sequence joins TRBV19 and TRBJ2-2, with D unclear. The germline gives CDR1 LNHDA, CDR2 SQIVND (reference sequence). The CDR3 length is 15 residues. V lost 2 bases and J lost 2, with 9 bases in between. The DNA for the CDR3 is TGTGCCAGTAGTATAATGGGGATTAACACCGGGGAGCTGTTTTTT. Protein sequence: CASSIMGINTGELFF.

This clonotype came up many times. The chain joins TRBV6-4 to TRBJ2-3, with TRBD2 matching 7 bases. CDR3 length: 13 residues. Germline trimming cut 6 bases from V and 1 base from J; bases unmatched to any gene: 1. Germline V lookup: CDR1 MRHNA, CDR2 SNTAGT. The CDR3 region is CASRTSGTDTQYF. In DNA, the CDR3 is TGTGCCAGCAGAACTAGCGGCACAGATACGCAGTATTTT.

This clonotype was picked up many times. The chain links TRBV9 to TRBJ2-3, with TRBD1 identical over 8 bases. This CDR3 is 14 amino acids long. CDR1 is SGDLS and CDR2 is YYNGEE in the germline V gene. V was clipped by 1 base and J by 4 bases; unmatched bases: 2. This CDR3 is CASSVIQGADTQYF. The CDR3 DNA is TGTGCCAGCAGCGTAATACAGGGGGCAGATACGCAGTATTTT.

Worth noting for this clonotype: A read error may be the cause here, since a much bigger clone is one base away. The chain uses TRBV11-3 and TRBJ2-1, with 7 nucleotides matching TRBD1. The V gene's germline CDR1 is SGHNT and CDR2 YENEEA. The CDR3 runs 16 residues. V was pared by 5 bases and J by 0 bases, with 7 bases of the junction left unmatched. In DNA, the CDR3 is TGTGCCAGCAGCCCCGGACAGGCGAGCTCCTACAATGAGCAGTTCTTC. Translation: CASSPGQASSYNEQFF.

This clonotype is classed as medium-sized. The genes are TRBV29-1 and TRBJ1-5; D not resolved. Germline V lookup: CDR1 SQVTM, CDR2 ANQGSEA. V gave up 2 bases and J gave up 1 base, with 9 bases separating them. This CDR3 region has 14 residues. CDR3 coding DNA: TGCAGCGTTGAATTAGAGGGCAGCAATCAGCCCCAGCATTTT. Protein: CSVELEGSNQPQHF. The whole variable domain, remainder taken from reference TRBV29-1 and TRBJ1-5, is SAVISQKPSRDICQRGTSLTIQCQVDSQVTMMFWYRQQPGQSLTLIATANQGSEATYESGFVIDKFPISRPNLTFSTLTVSNMSPEDSSIYLCSVELEGSNQPQHFGDGTRLSIL.

The sample holds many counts of this clonotype. CDR3 bases: TGTGCCAGTATCGGAAGCCCCACTAGCGCAGATACGCAGTATTTT. This sequence encodes CASIGSPTSADTQYF. The chain combines TRBV19 with TRBJ2-3; 7 positions match TRBD2. The ends lost 7 bases at V and 4 bases at J; junction bases unmatched: 11. Germline-derived CDR1 and CDR2 are LNHDA and SQIVND (reference sequence). The CDR3 is 15 residues long.

Note on this clonotype: Just one base apart from a much larger clone, this may be a read error. The chain has TRBV12-3 or TRBV12-4 and TRBJ1-5; 9 bases line up with TRBD1. Trimming at V came to 5 bases and at J to 8 bases, leaving 10 bases not matched to a gene. This CDR3 region has 15 residues. CDR3 amino acids: CASSLTGGYGEPQHF. The CDR3 DNA sequence: TGTGCCAGCAGTCTGACAGGGGGGTATGGGGAGCCCCAGCATTTT.

This chain joins TRBV7-9 and TRBJ1-1; 10 positions agree with TRBD1. The V and J ends lost 1 base and 5 bases, in that order; junction bases with no gene match: 1. CDR3 size: 14 residues. Germline CDR1 and CDR2: SEHNR and FQNEAQ (reference sequence). The CDR3 is CASSLVDRGTEAFF. The CDR3 region has the DNA TGTGCCAGCAGCTTAGTGGACAGGGGGACTGAAGCTTTCTTT.

In this sample, this clonotype turned up many times. The V and J genes are TRBV20-1 and TRBJ1-1, with a weak D call TRBD1 (5 bases). The CDR3 contains 13 residues. The V gene lost 0 bases and the J gene lost 8 bases, with 13 bases spanning the gap. Germline loops: CDR1 DFQATT, CDR2 SNEGSKA (reference sequence). CDR3 region: CSARDVGRLEAFF. The CDR3 coding sequence is TGCAGTGCTAGAGATGTGGGGCGTTTGGAAGCTTTCTTT.

Turning to this clonotype: A much larger clone lies a single base off, so this may be a read error. In DNA, the CDR3 is TGTGCCAGCAGTTCAAGGAATACCGGGGAGCTGGTTTTT. Its protein product is CASSSRNTGELVF. V is TRBV12-3 or TRBV12-4 and J is TRBJ2-2, with D perhaps matching TRBD2 (5 bases). CDR3 length: 13 amino acids.

This clonotype was observed many times. The V and J genes are TRBV27 and TRBJ2-7; D not resolved. Germline lookup yields CDR1 MNHEY and CDR2 SMNVEV (reference sequence). The V and J ends lost 5 bases and 0 bases respectively, with 17 bases between them. This CDR3 contains 16 residues. The CDR3 DNA sequence: TGTGCCAGCAGTCCAATAATGGGCAGAGACTCCTACGAGCAGTACTTC. Residues: CASSPIMGRDSYEQYF.

There are many counts of this clonotype. The chain couples TRBV19 to TRBJ2-7; 9 bases match TRBD1. Trimming at V came to 6 bases and at J to 6 bases, leaving 15 bases not matched to a gene. Germline CDR1 is LNHDA and CDR2 is SQIVND (reference sequence). This CDR3 has 16 residues. The CDR3 coding sequence is TGTGCCAGTAGACAGACCCTCGGGACAGGGACCGCCGAGCAGTACTTC. Residues: CASRQTLGTGTAEQYF.

At least ten counts were recorded for this clonotype. This chain links TRBV4-3 with TRBJ2-7, with 8 bases identical to TRBD1. Per the germline V gene, CDR1 is LGHNA and CDR2 is YSLEER. The ends lost 8 bases at V and 2 bases at J; junction bases unmatched: 5. The CDR3 is 13 residues long. CDR3 protein: CASGTGYPYEQYF. DNA for the CDR3: TGCGCCAGCGGGACAGGCTACCCCTACGAGCAGTACTTC.

Judged by abundance, this clonotype is medium-sized. The V gene is TRBV7-9, the J gene TRBJ1-1; TRBD1 is a possible D gene (6 bases). The CDR3 extends over 15 amino acids. Trimming removed 2 bases at V and 5 bases at J, with 15 bases between. Per germline, CDR1 SEHNR and CDR2 FQNEAQ (reference sequence). CDR3 sequence reads: CASSLMWGARTEAFF. CDR3 in DNA: TGTGCCAGCAGCTTAATGTGGGGGGCGAGGACTGAAGCTTTCTTT.

This clonotype was recorded at least ten times. The rearrangement uses TRBV7-6 and TRBJ2-7, with a tentative D call TRBD1 (6 bases). The CDR3 consists of 14 residues. Between the trimmed V and J ends, which lost 1 base and 5 bases, there was a span of 12 bases. The germline gives CDR1 SGHVS, CDR2 FNYEAQ. The CDR3 nucleotides are TGTGCCAGCAGCTTAGGGATTACAGGGAACGAGCAGTACTTC. Amino acids: CASSLGITGNEQYF.

This clonotype was recorded at least ten times. The chain employs TRBV29-1 and TRBJ2-7, with TRBD1 as a possible D gene (5 bases). Trimming removed 3 bases at V and 0 bases at J, with 9 bases between. Germline CDR1 SQVTM, CDR2 ANQGSEA. This CDR3 spans 13 amino acids. The CDR3 spells CSVEGPDSYEQYF. Written as DNA, the CDR3 is TGCAGCGTTGAGGGGCCCGACTCCTACGAGCAGTACTTC.

In this sample, this clonotype turned up many times. The genes are TRBV2 and TRBJ2-5; D possibly corresponds to TRBD2 (7 bases). Trimming took off 9 bases at V and 1 base at J, with 12 bases between the two ends. Germline V gene sequence: CDR1 SNHLY, CDR2 FYNNEI. This CDR3 contains 13 residues. The CDR3 here is CARGGDLQETQYF. In nucleotides, the CDR3 is TGTGCCAGAGGGGGGGATCTCCAAGAGACCCAGTACTTC.

The genes are TRBV4-3 and TRBJ1-1; 8 bases map to TRBD1. CDR1 is LGHNA, CDR2 YSLEER, per germline. The CDR3 covers 14 residues. J was trimmed by 2 bases and V by 8 bases; bases with no gene match: 7. The CDR3 nucleotides read TGCGCCAGCTCCTCGGACAGGGAAAACACTGAAGCTTTCTTT. Translating gives CASSSDRENTEAFF.

Many counts were recorded for this clonotype. The rearrangement joins TRBV3-1 to TRBJ2-5; 12 positions match TRBD2. Germline CDR1 LGHDT, CDR2 YNNKEL (reference sequence). CDR3 size: 17 residues. Trimming removed 3 bases from V and 0 bases from J; junction bases left unmatched: 5. In DNA, the CDR3 is TGTGCCAGCAGCCATGTTGGACTAGCGGGGTACCAAGAGACCCAGTACTTC. This codes for CASSHVGLAGYQETQYF.

The V gene is TRBV6-5, the J gene TRBJ1-2, with D perhaps matching TRBD1 (5 bases). In germline, CDR1 is MNHEY, CDR2 SVGAGI. V lost 4 bases, J lost 8 bases, and 17 bases lay in between. This CDR3 contains 14 residues. The CDR3 region has the DNA TGTGCCAGCAGTTCCGAGTCGAGGGGCGGCGGCTACACCTTC. Protein product: CASSSESRGGGYTF.

A few counts support this clonotype. This may be a read error: a much more frequent sequence differs by one nucleotide. The V gene is TRBV6-5, the J gene TRBJ2-6, with D unresolved. The CDR3 totals 16 residues. CDR1 is MNHEY, CDR2 SVGAGI, per germline. Trimming shortened V by 2 bases and J by 0 bases, and 8 bases separated the two germline ends. CDR3: CASSYGVPSGANVLTF. The CDR3 nucleotides read TGTGCCAGCAGTTACGGAGTCCCCTCTGGGGCCAACGTCCTGACTTTC.

This clonotype was seen ten or more times. This chain uses TRBV27 with TRBJ2-3; TRBD2 aligns across 9 bases. The CDR3 totals 13 residues. The V gene end was trimmed by 10 bases and the J gene end by 4 bases; junction bases not matched to a gene: 6. Germline assignment: CDR1 MNHEY and CDR2 SMNVEV (reference sequence). The chain's CDR3 is CATHGLAPDTQYF. Here the CDR3 DNA reads TGTGCCACCCATGGACTAGCGCCAGATACGCAGTATTTT.

This clonotype was seen many times. The chain recombines TRBV4-3 with TRBJ2-4; no reliable D call. The CDR3 runs to 13 residues. Germline V gene lookup returns CDR1 LGHNA and CDR2 YSLEER. V lost 0 bases to trimming and J lost 7 bases, with 7 bases between them. CDR3 sequence: CASSQDLENIQYF. The CDR3 nucleotides are TGCGCCAGCAGCCAAGATCTAGAGAACATTCAGTACTTC.

This clonotype was seen repeatedly, ten times or more. The rearrangement links TRBV5-4 to TRBJ2-7; the D gene is possibly TRBD2 (6 bases). Germline V lookup: CDR1 SGHNT, CDR2 YYREEE (reference sequence). The V gene lost 5 bases and the J gene lost 5 bases, with 17 bases spanning the gap. CDR3 length: 14 residues. CDR3 loop: CASREGGRPDEQYF. The CDR3 DNA reads as TGTGCCAGCAGGGAAGGAGGGAGGCCCGACGAGCAGTACTTC. Based on the CDR3 plus reference TRBV5-4 and TRBJ2-7, the full variable domain is ETGVTQSPTHLIKTRGQQVTLRCSSQSGHNTVSWYQQALGQGPQFIFQYYREEENGRGNFPPRFSGLQFPNYSSELNVNALELDDSALYLCASREGGRPDEQYFGPGTRLTVT.

Ten or more counts support this clonotype. V usage is TRBV2 and J usage is TRBJ1-5; D remains unclear. V lost 3 bases and J 5 bases, leaving 14 bases between the germline ends. Germline V gene sequence: CDR1 SNHLY, CDR2 FYNNEI. This CDR3 has 15 amino acids. DNA for the CDR3: TGTGCCAGCAGTGAGTTCCGAGGGCGGGATCAGCCCCAGCATTTT. Protein: CASSEFRGRDQPQHF.

This clonotype was seen many times. The rearrangement uses TRBV20-1 and TRBJ1-5; 11 bases align to TRBD1. V lost 5 bases to trimming and J lost 0 bases; unmatched junction nucleotides: 6. The CDR3 sequence is 16 residues long. From germline, CDR1 is DFQATT and CDR2 SNEGSKA (reference sequence). CDR3 in DNA: TGCAGTGCTCAGGACAGGGGGCGAAGTAGCAATCAGCCCCAGCATTTT. This encodes CSAQDRGRSSNQPQHF.

Ten or more counts support this clonotype. The chain is built from TRBV28 and TRBJ2-2; 12 bases agree with TRBD2. The CDR3 spans 17 residues. After removal of 5 bases from V and 6 bases from J, the junction contained 10 bases not matched to a gene. The V gene's germline CDR1 is MDHEN and CDR2 SYDVKM. CDR3 coding DNA: TGTGCCAGCAGTCCGTCGACTAGCGGGAGCGGTCCCGGGGAGCTGTTTTTT. It translates to CASSPSTSGSGPGELFF. Looking up the rest from reference TRBV28 and TRBJ2-2 gives the full variable domain: DVKVTQSSRYLVKRTGEKVFLECVQDMDHENMFWYRQDPGLGLRLIYFSYDVKMKEKGDIPEGYSVSREKKERFSLILESASTNQTSMYLCASSPSTSGSGPGELFFGEGSRLTVL.

There are many counts of this clonotype. The rearrangement joins TRBV5-1 to TRBJ1-1, with D perhaps matching TRBD1 (6 bases). The CDR3 has 14 amino acids. V lost 4 bases, J lost 1 base, and 11 bases lay in between. Germline V gives CDR1 SGHRS, CDR2 YFSETQ. Here the CDR3 DNA reads TGCGCCAGCAGCGGGGACATCCGGAACACTGAAGCTTTCTTT. The encoded protein is CASSGDIRNTEAFF.

This clonotype has a count of ten or more. J is TRBJ1-5 and V is TRBV27, with D perhaps TRBD1 (5 bases). The CDR3 has 13 residues. V lost 3 bases and J lost 5, with 8 bases in between. Germline-derived CDR1 and CDR2 are MNHEY and SMNVEV (reference sequence). The DNA of the CDR3 is TGTGCCAGCAGTTTCGGAGGGGATCAGCCCCAGCATTTT. As protein: CASSFGGDQPQHF.

About this clonotype: A much larger clonotype is one base distant, so this may be a read error. This rearrangement joins TRBV9 to TRBJ2-7, with D perhaps TRBD2 (6 bases). The CDR3 length is 15 residues. Germline V CDR1 and CDR2: SGDLS, YYNGEE. CDR3 nucleotides: TGTGCCGGCAGCCCGCCACCGGAGGGTTCCTACGAGCAGTACTTC. Encoded protein: CAGSPPPEGSYEQYF. Filled out from reference TRBV9 and TRBJ2-7, the complete variable domain reads DSGVTQTPKHLITATGQRVTLRCSPRSGDLSVYWYQQSLDQGLQFLIQYYNGEERAKGNILERFSAQQFPDLHSELNLSSLELGDSALYFCAGSPPPEGSYEQYFGPGTRLTVT.